This T cell receptor beta chain is from a study of spatial heterogeneity in lung cancer. Study-wide background: Samples were obtained from approximately 76 donors, all untreated early-stage non-small cell lung cancer patients. When follow-up PBMC samples existed, they were sequenced (at a median of roughly 25 months after resection).

This CDR3 is 13 amino acids long. Trimming removed 0 bases from V and 7 bases from J, with 9 bases in between. Germline CDR1 reads SGHAT; CDR2 reads FQNNGV. Time point given: blood at routine non-recurrence follow-up after resection. Sequencing covered unsorted whole RNA taken from tumor, nontumor lung or frozen PBMC. TCRdb redid the calling of the 5' RACE reads with MiXCR, one entry per CDR3 protein. The sample lists a few thousand distinct CDR3 sequences; roughly 24% were seen once. The rearrangement joins TRBV11-2 to TRBJ1-2, with D uncertain. The starting material was PBMCs, obtained at follow-up. The TCR was taken from a male donor with early-stage non-small cell lung cancer. CDR3 coding DNA: TGTGCCAGCAGCTTAGATCGGGCGGGTGGCTACACCTTC. As protein: CASSLDRAGGYTF.